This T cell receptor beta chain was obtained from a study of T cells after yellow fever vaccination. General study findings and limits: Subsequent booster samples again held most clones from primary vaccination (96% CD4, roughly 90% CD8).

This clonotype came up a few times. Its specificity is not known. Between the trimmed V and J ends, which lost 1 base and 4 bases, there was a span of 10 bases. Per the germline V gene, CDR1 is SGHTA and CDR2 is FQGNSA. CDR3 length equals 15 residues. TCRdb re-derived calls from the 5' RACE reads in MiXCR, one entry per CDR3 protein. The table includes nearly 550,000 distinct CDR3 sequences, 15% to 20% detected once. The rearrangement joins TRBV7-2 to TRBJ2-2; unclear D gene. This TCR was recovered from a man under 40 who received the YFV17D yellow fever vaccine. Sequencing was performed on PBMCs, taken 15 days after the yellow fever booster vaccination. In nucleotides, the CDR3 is TGTGCCAGCAGCTTAGTAATCGGAATCACCGGGGAGCTGTTTTTT. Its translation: CASSLVIGITGELFF. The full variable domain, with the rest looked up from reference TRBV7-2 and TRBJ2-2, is GAGVSQSPSNKVTEKGKDVELRCDPISGHTALYWYRQSLGQGLEFLIYFQGNSAPDKSGLPSDRFSAERTGGSVSTLTIQRTQQEDSAVYLCASSLVIGITGELFFGEGSRLTVL.